The T cell receptor beta chain described here comes from a study of radiotherapy plus CTLA-4 blockade in lung cancer. Study details: Objective response rate was more than 15%; disease control rate, about 28%. General observations from the study: The best prediction of response reportedly came from early blood T cell clone dynamics, with interferon-beta. In blood, TCR clones derived from the tumor expanded after radiotherapy plus ipilimumab.

Turning to this clone: What it binds is not known.

TCRdb keeps only in-frame clones here, not all; method: immunoSEQ multiplex PCR. Of fewer than 100,000 clones in the sample, under 85% are singletons; the top ten hold 0.79%. The clonotype comes from a human donor with non-small cell lung cancer who had stable disease on radiotherapy plus ipilimumab. The sample here was peripheral blood, taken from a patient treated with radiotherapy plus ipilimumab.

The CDR3 DNA is TGTGCCAGCAGCCCCGGGACCGGGATCAATCAGCCCCAGCATTTT. Translating gives CASSPGTGINQPQHF. The chain joins TRBV6-5 to TRBJ1-5; D might be TRBD1 (5 bases). Germline lookup yields CDR1 MNHEY and CDR2 SVGAGI. The ends were cut back, 6 bases at V and 3 bases at J, with 15 bases in the middle. The CDR3 has 15 residues.